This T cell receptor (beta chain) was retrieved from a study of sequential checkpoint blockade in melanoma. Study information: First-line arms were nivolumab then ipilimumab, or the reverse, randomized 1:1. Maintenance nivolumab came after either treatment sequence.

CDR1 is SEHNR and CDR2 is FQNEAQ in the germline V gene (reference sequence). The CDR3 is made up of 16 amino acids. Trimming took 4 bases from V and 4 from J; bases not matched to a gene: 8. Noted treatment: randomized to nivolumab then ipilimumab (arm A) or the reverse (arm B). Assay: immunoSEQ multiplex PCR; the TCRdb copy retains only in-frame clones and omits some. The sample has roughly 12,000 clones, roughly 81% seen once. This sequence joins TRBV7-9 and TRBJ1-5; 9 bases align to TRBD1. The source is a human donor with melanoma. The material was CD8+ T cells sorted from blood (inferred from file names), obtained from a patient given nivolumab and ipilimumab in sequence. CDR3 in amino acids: CASSSGGQGRNQPQHF. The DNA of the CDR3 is TGTGCCAGCAGCTCGGGGGGACAGGGTAGGAATCAGCCCCAGCATTTT.